The T cell receptor beta chain under discussion was sequenced for a study of T cell clonotyping in hematopoietic cell transplantation. Notes on this clone: Its antigen is currently unknown.

The V gene lost 6 bases and the J gene lost 9 bases, with 18 bases spanning the gap. CDR3 length: 14 residues. CDR1 and CDR2 from the germline V gene are MNHEY and SMNVEV (reference sequence). General study points: Without cell sorting, CD4 versus CD8 contributions remain unresolved. Graft donor and pretransplant recipient Inverse Simpson Index values predicted broader posttransplant TCR diversity.

Using immunoSEQ multiplex PCR, the repertoire was profiled, and TCRdb retains in-frame clones only, with some absent. The sample shows over 15,000 clones, 75% to 90% of them seen only once. The chain carries TRBV27 and TRBJ2-1; TRBD1 or TRBD2 may be the D gene (5 bases each). The sequenced sample was peripheral blood mononuclear cells. The source of this sequence is a woman in her 40s in good health. Some clones in this sample may be carry-over from other donors' samples. The CDR3 protein is CASSPLGENAEQFF. CDR3 sequence (DNA): TGTGCCAGCAGCCCATTAGGGGAGAACGCTGAGCAGTTCTTC.